A single TCR beta chain is shown here with its context. The entry originates in a study of blood T cell repertoires in COVID-19. In germline, CDR1 is LNHDA, CDR2 SQIVND (reference sequence). J was trimmed by 3 bases and V by 6 bases; bases with no gene match: 6. The CDR3 runs 14 residues. As processed by the authors: Nucleated cell number was recorded as an estimate derived from reference gene primer amplification. Some clones are missing from TCRdb's copy, which holds only in-frame ones; the method was immunoSEQ multiplex PCR. The V and J calls and clone size come from that table; D and trimming were worked out from the DNA. Of tens of thousands of clones in the sample, roughly 89% are singletons; the top ten hold around 5%.

This sequence joins TRBV19 and TRBJ1-1; 8 bases are shared with TRBD1. Sequenced: peripheral blood. The clonotype originates from a woman between 50 and 59 years old with active COVID-19. The CDR3 DNA follows: TGTGCCAGTAGCATGGACAGGGTGTACACTGAAGCTTTCTTT. Encoded protein: CASSMDRVYTEAFF.